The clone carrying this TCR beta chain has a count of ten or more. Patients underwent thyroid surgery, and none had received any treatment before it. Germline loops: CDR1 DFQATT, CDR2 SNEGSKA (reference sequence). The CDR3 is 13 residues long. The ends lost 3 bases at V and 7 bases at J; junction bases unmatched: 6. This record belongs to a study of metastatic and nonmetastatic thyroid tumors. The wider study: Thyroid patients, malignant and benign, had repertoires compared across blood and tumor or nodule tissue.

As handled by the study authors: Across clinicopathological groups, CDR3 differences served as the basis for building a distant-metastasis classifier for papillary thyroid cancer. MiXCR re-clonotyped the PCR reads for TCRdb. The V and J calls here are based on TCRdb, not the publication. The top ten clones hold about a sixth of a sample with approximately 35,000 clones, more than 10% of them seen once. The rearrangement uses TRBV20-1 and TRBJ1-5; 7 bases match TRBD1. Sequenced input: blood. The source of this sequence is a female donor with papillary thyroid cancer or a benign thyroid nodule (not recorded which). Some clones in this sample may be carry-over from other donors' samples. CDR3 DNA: TGCAGTGCTAGTCCAGGGGGACACCAGCCCCAGCATTTT. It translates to CSASPGGHQPQHF.